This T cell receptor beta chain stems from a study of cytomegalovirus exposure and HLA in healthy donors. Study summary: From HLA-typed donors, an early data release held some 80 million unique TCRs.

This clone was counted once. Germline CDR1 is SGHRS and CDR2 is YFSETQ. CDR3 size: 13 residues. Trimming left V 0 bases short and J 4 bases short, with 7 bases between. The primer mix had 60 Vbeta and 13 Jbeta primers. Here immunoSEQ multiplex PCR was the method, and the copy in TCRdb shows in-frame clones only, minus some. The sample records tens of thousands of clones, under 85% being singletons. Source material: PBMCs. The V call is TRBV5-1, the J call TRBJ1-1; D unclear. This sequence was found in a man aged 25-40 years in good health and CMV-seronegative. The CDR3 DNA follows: TGCGCCAGCAGCTTGGCCACGGGCACTGAAGCTTTCTTT. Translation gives CASSLATGTEAFF.